Presented here are 7 T cell receptor beta chains from one specimen sequenced in a study of beta chain features in type 1 diabetes (dated by TCRdb to 2017 to 2018). Broad study findings and their caveats: In all four CD4+ subsets, TCRB CDR3 length was moderately but significantly shorter in type 1 diabetes patients.

No antigens are known for them. The library was obtained by the immunoSEQ multiplex PCR assay. The entire amount of isolated RNA was reverse transcribed using the High Capacity cDNA Reverse Transcription Kit, so the sequenced TCRB transcripts were expressed ones. TCRdb re-hosts the immuneACCESS table, in-frame sequences only. Its copies lack some clones; in the studies checked, an unresolved V gene accounts for under half of them, and the cause for the rest is not known. This sample has some 160,000 clones in its table, and roughly 9% of those were observed once. In total, the top ten clones hold 0.7% of the sample. Material for sequencing was central memory CD4+ T cells from blood. These receptors were collected from a woman aged 30 to 39 with type 1 diabetes.

The V and J genes are TRBV6-6 and TRBJ2-1, with D possibly TRBD2 on 5 matching bases. The CDR3 is 13 amino acids. In germline, CDR1 is MNHNY, CDR2 SVGAGI (reference sequence). With 7 bases removed from V and 8 bases from J, the gap between germline ends came to 15 bases. This CDR3 reads CASTTLASDEQFF. The DNA of the CDR3 is TGTGCCAGCACCACCTTAGCGTCCGATGAGCAGTTCTTC.

This clone turned up a few times. The rearrangement links TRBV7-9 to TRBJ1-2; D may be TRBD1 (5 bases). V dropped 3 bases and J dropped 8 bases, with 13 bases sitting between them. Per the germline V gene, CDR1 is SEHNR and CDR2 is FQNEAQ (reference sequence). The CDR3 length is 13 residues. CDR3 bases: TGTGCCAGCAGCTTGGGGGGGGGAGAAGGCTACACCTTC. Its protein product is CASSLGGGEGYTF.

This chain uses TRBV11-3 with TRBJ2-3; no definite D call. CDR3 size: 13 residues. Germline loops: CDR1 SGHNT, CDR2 YENEEA. Trimming shortened V by 2 bases and J by 0 bases, and 3 bases separated the two germline ends. The CDR3 loop is CASSLSSTDTQYF. The CDR3, as DNA: TGTGCCAGCAGCTTATCAAGCACAGATACGCAGTATTTT.

This clone has more than one count but fewer than ten. The chain combines TRBV7-2 with TRBJ2-7, with 9 bases aligning to TRBD2. Unmatched junction bases numbered 6, after V lost 6 bases and J lost 3 bases. The CDR3 is 14 residues long. Germline V gene data show CDR1 as SGHTA and CDR2 as FQGNSA. CDR3 in DNA: TGTGCCAGCAGTCTAGCGGGGTTTGGCTACGAGCAGTACTTC. Translated, it gives CASSLAGFGYEQYF.

This clone was counted a few times. The chain links TRBV30 to TRBJ2-4, with TRBD1 matching over 9 bases. This CDR3 comprises 14 residues. CDR1 is GTSNPN and CDR2 is SVGIG in the germline V gene (reference sequence). V shed 3 bases, J shed 5 bases, and the junction held 5 bases outside the gene matches. DNA of the CDR3: TGTGCCTGGAGAGGGACAGGGCGGCAAAACATTCAGTACTTC. This codes for CAWRGTGRQNIQYF. Using reference TRBV30 and TRBJ2-4 for the parts outside the CDR3, the full variable domain is SQTIHQWPATLVQPVGSPLSLECTVEGTSNPNLYWYRQAAGRGLQLLFYSVGIGQISSEVPQNLSASRPQDRQFILSSKKLLLSDSGFYLCAWRGTGRQNIQYFGAGTRLSVL.

The V gene is TRBV6-5, the J gene TRBJ2-7, with a weak D call TRBD2 (5 bases). There are 13 residues in the CDR3. The germline V and J ends were trimmed by 8 bases and 0 bases, with 11 bases remaining between them. CDR1 and CDR2 from the germline V gene are MNHEY and SVGAGI. CDR3 sequence: CASQRGSSYEQYF. Written as DNA, the CDR3 is TGTGCCAGCCAGAGAGGGAGCTCCTACGAGCAGTACTTC.

This clone was counted between two and nine times. This chain links TRBV2 with TRBJ1-5, with D perhaps TRBD1 (6 bases). V was shortened by 6 bases and J by 6 bases, with 12 bases between the two germline ends. Germline V gene sequence: CDR1 SNHLY, CDR2 FYNNEI. The CDR3 spans 13 residues. CDR3 sequence (DNA): TGTGCCAGCAGCGGTCAGGGGAGTCAGCCCCAGCATTTT. Amino acid sequence: CASSGQGSQPQHF.